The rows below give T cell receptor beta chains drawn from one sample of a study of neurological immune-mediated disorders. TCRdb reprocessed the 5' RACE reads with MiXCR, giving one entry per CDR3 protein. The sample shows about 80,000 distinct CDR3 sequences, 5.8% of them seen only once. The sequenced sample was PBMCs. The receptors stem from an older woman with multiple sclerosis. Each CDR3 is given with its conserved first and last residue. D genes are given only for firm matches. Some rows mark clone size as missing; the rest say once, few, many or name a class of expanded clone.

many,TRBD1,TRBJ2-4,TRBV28,TGTGCCAGCAGAGGACAGGCGCTCGGGTCTGACATTCAGTACTTC,CASRGQALGSDIQYF
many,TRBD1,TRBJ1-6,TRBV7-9,TGTGCCAGCAGCTCCTGGCAGGGGGCCCAGGGGGCCCTCCACTTT,CASSSWQGAQGALHF
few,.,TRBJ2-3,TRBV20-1,TGCAGTGCTAGGAATTCGGACAGCCACACAGATACGCAGTATTTT,CSARNSDSHTDTQYF
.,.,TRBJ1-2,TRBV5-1,TGCGCCAGCACCCGCACGTTGGGCTATGGCTACACCTTC,CASTRTLGYGYTF
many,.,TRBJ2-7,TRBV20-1,TGCAGTGCTAATCTGGCCCCAGGGGTCGACGAGCAGTACTTC,CSANLAPGVDEQYF
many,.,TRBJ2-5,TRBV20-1,TGCAGTGCTGCCCCGCGGACCGCCGGAGAGACCCAGTACTTC,CSAAPRTAGETQYF
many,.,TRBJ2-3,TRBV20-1,TGCAGTGCTAGAGATCTGTGGGGGTTAGATACGCAGTATTTT,CSARDLWGLDTQYF
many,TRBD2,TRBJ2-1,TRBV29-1,TGCAGCGTAGGTCTAGCGGGGGGCCTGACCAATGAGCAGTTCTTC,CSVGLAGGLTNEQFF
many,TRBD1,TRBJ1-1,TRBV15,TGTGCCACCAGCAGGACGACAGGGGGCTGGACTGAAGCTTTCTTT,CATSRTTGGWTEAFF
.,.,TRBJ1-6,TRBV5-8,TGTGCCAGCAGCTTTGGGAGTTCGAATTCACCCCTCCACTTT,CASSFGSSNSPLHF
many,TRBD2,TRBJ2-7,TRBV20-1,TGCAGTGCTAGGAATGTAGCGGGGGCGACCTACGAGCAGTACTTC,CSARNVAGATYEQYF
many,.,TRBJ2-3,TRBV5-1,TGCGCCAGCAGCCGGGGGACGGAGACTAGCACAGATACGCAGTATTTT,CASSRGTETSTDTQYF
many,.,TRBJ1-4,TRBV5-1,TGCGCCAGCAGCTCCAGAACAACTAATGAAAAACTGTTTTTT,CASSSRTTNEKLFF
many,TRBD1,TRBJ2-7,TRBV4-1,TGCGCCAGCAGCCAAGATGATAGACAGGGAAGCTACGAGCAGTACTTC,CASSQDDRQGSYEQYF
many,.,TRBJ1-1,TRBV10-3,TGTGCCATCAGTGAGTCGGGACACACTTTGAACACTGAAGCTTTCTTT,CAISESGHTLNTEAFF
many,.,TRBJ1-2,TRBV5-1,TGCGCCAGCAGCTTGGAATCCTATGGCTACACCTTC,CASSLESYGYTF
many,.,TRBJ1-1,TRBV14,TGTGCCAGCAGCCGCTTAGGCGAGAACACTGAAGCTTTCTTT,CASSRLGENTEAFF
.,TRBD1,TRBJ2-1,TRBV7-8,TGTGCCAGCAGCCTGCGGACAGGGAATTACAATGAGCAGTTCTTC,CASSLRTGNYNEQFF
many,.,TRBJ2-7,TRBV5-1,TGCGCCAGCAGCTTGGACGTTCTGGCTCGGCAGAACTACGAGCAGTACTTC,CASSLDVLARQNYEQYF
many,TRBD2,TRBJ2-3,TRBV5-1,TGCGCCAGCAGCTTCCAGCGGGGACCTGCCGATACGCAGTATTTT,CASSFQRGPADTQYF